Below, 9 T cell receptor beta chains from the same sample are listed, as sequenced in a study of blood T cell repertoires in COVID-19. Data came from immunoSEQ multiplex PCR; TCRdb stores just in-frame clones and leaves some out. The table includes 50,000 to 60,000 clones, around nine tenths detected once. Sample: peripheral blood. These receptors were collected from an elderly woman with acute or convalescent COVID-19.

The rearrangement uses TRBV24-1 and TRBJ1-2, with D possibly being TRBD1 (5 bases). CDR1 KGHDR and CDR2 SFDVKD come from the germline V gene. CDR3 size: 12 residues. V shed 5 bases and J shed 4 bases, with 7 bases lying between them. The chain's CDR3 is CATSADSYGYTF. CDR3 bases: TGTGCCACCAGTGCCGACAGCTATGGCTACACCTTC.

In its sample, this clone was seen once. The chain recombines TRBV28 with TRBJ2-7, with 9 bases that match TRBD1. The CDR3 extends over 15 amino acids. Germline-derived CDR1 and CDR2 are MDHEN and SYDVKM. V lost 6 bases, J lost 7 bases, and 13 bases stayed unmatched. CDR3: CASSGDRGIGREQYF. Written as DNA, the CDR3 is TGTGCCAGCAGCGGCGACAGGGGGATTGGTCGGGAGCAGTACTTC.

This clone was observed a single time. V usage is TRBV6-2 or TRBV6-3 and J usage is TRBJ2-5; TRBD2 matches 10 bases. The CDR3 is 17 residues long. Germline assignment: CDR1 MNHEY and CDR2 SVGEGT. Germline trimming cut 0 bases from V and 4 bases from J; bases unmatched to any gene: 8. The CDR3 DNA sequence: TGTGCCAGCAGTTACTCTCCGGGACTAGCGACGAGAGAGACCCAGTACTTC. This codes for CASSYSPGLATRETQYF.

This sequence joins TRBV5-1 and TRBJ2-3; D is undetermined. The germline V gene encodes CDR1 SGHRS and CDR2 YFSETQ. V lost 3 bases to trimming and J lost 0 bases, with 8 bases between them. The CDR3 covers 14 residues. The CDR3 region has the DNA TGCGCCAGCAGCTCCGCGTTTAGCACAGATACGCAGTATTTT. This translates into CASSSAFSTDTQYF.

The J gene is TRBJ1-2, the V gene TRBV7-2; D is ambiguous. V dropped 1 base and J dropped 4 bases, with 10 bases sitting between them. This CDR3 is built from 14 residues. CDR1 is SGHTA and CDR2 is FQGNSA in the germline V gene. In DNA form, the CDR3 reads TGTGCCAGCAGCTTAGGACACGTGAGCTATGGCTACACCTTC. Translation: CASSLGHVSYGYTF.

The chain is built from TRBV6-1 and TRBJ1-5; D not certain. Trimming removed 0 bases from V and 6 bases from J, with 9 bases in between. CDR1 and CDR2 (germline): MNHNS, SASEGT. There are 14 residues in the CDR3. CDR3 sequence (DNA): TGTGCCAGCAGTGAAGCCTTGCGCCGTCAGCCCCAGCATTTT. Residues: CASSEALRRQPQHF.

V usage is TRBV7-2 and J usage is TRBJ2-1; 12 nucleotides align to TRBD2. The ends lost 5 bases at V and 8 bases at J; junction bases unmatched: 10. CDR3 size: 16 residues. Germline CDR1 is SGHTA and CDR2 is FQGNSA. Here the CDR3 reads CASSSRTSGERYEQFF. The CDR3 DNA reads TGTGCCAGCAGCAGCCGGACTAGCGGGGAAAGGTATGAGCAGTTCTTC.

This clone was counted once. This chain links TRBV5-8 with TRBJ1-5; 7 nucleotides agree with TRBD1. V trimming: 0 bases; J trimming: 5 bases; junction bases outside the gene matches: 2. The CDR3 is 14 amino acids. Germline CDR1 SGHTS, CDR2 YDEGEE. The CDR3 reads CASSLGQGHQPQHF. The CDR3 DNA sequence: TGTGCCAGCAGCTTGGGACAGGGACATCAGCCCCAGCATTTT.

The CDR3: CASSALAGRDTQYF. CDR3 in DNA: TGTGCCAGCAGCGCTCTAGCGGGAAGAGATACGCAGTATTTT. V and J are TRBV9 and TRBJ2-3; 9 bases agree with TRBD2. The CDR3 spans 14 residues. V shed 3 bases, J shed 5 bases, and the junction held 4 bases outside the gene matches. Germline CDR1 and CDR2: SGDLS and YYNGEE. Variable domain in full (rest from reference TRBV9 and TRBJ2-3): DSGVTQTPKHLITATGQRVTLRCSPRSGDLSVYWYQQSLDQGLQFLIQYYNGEERAKGNILERFSAQQFPDLHSELNLSSLELGDSALYFCASSALAGRDTQYFGPGTRLTVL.